This T cell receptor beta chain was sequenced during a study of PD-1 blockade in classical Hodgkin lymphoma. This clone has just a few counts. The patients all showed relapse after autologous stem cell transplantation, while their brentuximab vedotin exposure varied. The CDR3 contains 15 residues. Trimming shortened V by 6 bases and J by 8 bases, and 17 bases separated the two germline ends. Germline CDR1 MNHNS, CDR2 SASEGT. Libraries were prepared by immunoSEQ multiplex PCR; TCRdb keeps only in-frame clonotypes and omits some of them. The sample shows some 23,000 clones, just under 80% of them seen only once.

The sequence came from a human donor with classical Hodgkin lymphoma. The source was peripheral blood mononuclear cells (PBMCs), collected before the second cycle of nivolumab. The V gene is TRBV6-1, the J gene TRBJ1-6; no firm D call. The CDR3 nucleotides are TGTGCCAGCAGGGCCCAGACACGGACCCATTCACCCCTCCACTTT. It specifies CASRAQTRTHSPLHF.